The 30 T cell receptor beta chains below all came from one sample that was sequenced in a study of T cells in Graves' hyperthyroidism and ophthalmopathy. The TCR beta CDR3 regions underwent amplification using RNA transcripts as the source. Carried out on the TCR CDR3, a first-round RT-PCR used the HTBI primer set. TCRdb processed the multiplex PCR reads anew with MiXCR; each CDR3 protein has one entry. Of 490,000 or so distinct CDR3 sequences listed, 40% to 50% are singletons. The specimen sequenced was peripheral blood or thyroid tissue (not recorded which). All receptors derive from an adult woman with Graves' disease, either hyperthyroidism or ophthalmopathy (not recorded which).

This clonotype was counted many times. This sequence joins TRBV19 and TRBJ2-2; D may be TRBD2 (5 bases). Trimming removed 6 bases from V and 5 bases from J, with 7 bases in between. CDR1 LNHDA and CDR2 SQIVND come from the germline V gene (reference sequence). The CDR3 spans 12 residues. CDR3 amino acids: CASREVTGELFF. The CDR3 region has the DNA TGTGCCAGTAGGGAGGTTACCGGGGAGCTGTTTTTT. The entire variable domain, with the rest obtained from reference TRBV19 and TRBJ2-2, is as follows: DGGITQSPKYLFRKEGQNVTLSCEQNLNHDAMYWYRQDPGQGLRLIYYSQIVNDFQKGDIAEGYSVSREKKESFPLTVTSAQKNPTAFYLCASREVTGELFFGEGSRLTVL.

This clonotype has a handful of counts. The V and J genes are TRBV10-1 and TRBJ1-6; D might be TRBD1 (6 bases). Germline loops: CDR1 WNHNN, CDR2 SYGVQD (reference sequence). The CDR3 consists of 16 residues. V was shortened by 10 bases and J by 5 bases, with 21 bases between the two germline ends. CDR3 DNA: TGCGCCAACGAACCGGCTCGGACAGTTCATAATTCACCCCTCCACTTT. Its translation: CANEPARTVHNSPLHF.

The chain is built from TRBV10-3 and TRBJ2-5, with 9 bases lining up with TRBD1. This CDR3 is built from 14 residues. Germline CDR1 and CDR2: ENHRY and SYGVKD. J lost 3 bases, V lost 5 bases, and 4 bases had no gene match. In DNA, the CDR3 is TGTGCCATCAGTCCTAGGACAGGGGAAGAGACCCAGTACTTC. The encoded protein is CAISPRTGEETQYF.

This clonotype was recorded many times. Being one base from a much bigger clone, this may be a read error. This chain connects TRBV6-1 to TRBJ1-1; D is ambiguous. V was clipped by 0 bases and J by 5 bases, with 7 bases between them. Germline CDR1 reads MNHNS; CDR2 reads SASEGT. The CDR3 contains 13 residues. CDR3 residues: CASSEAWGTEAFF. The CDR3 DNA sequence: TGTGCCAGCAGTGAAGCGTGGGGAACTGAAGCTTTCTTT.

This clonotype was seen ten or more times. This rearrangement joins TRBV4-1 to TRBJ2-7; a possible D gene is TRBD2 (6 bases). The germline V and J ends were trimmed by 4 bases and 6 bases, with 16 bases remaining between them. This CDR3 comprises 14 residues. Germline CDR1 and CDR2: MGHRA and YSYEKL. In nucleotides, the CDR3 is TGCGCCAGCAGCCCCCTCCCGGGAGTACGCGAGCAGTACTTC. The encoded protein is CASSPLPGVREQYF.

This sequence joins TRBV12-3 or TRBV12-4 and TRBJ1-3; no clear D. There are 14 residues in the CDR3. Trimming shortened V by 6 bases and J by 8 bases, and 17 bases separated the two germline ends. The CDR3 nucleotides are TGTGCCAGCAGGAGCTTCTTGGTGGCGGACACCATATATTTT. Its protein product is CASRSFLVADTIYF.

The rearrangement links TRBV7-8 to TRBJ1-5; no firm D call. This CDR3 has 15 residues. The germline V gene encodes CDR1 SGHVS and CDR2 FQNEAQ. V was clipped by 1 base and J by 0 bases, with 7 bases between them. The DNA of the CDR3 is TGTGCCAGCAGCTTAGTAGCGGATAGCAATCAGCCCCAGCATTTT. Its translation: CASSLVADSNQPQHF.

This clonotype was detected ten times or more. J is TRBJ1-1 and V is TRBV6-5; D gene ambiguous. The CDR3 has 14 amino acids. Germline V CDR1 and CDR2: MNHEY, SVGAGI. Trimming took off 6 bases at V and 3 bases at J, with 14 bases between the two ends. CDR3 region: CASRSFDTYTEAFF. The CDR3 region has the DNA TGTGCCAGCAGGTCCTTTGACACTTACACTGAAGCTTTCTTT.

This clonotype was observed a handful of times. The gene calls are TRBV20-1 and TRBJ2-5; possibly TRBD1 for D (6 bases). The CDR3 length is 15 residues. Trimming pared 3 bases from V and 5 bases from J, leaving 19 bases between. Looked up from germline, CDR1 is DFQATT and CDR2 is SNEGSKA (reference sequence). The CDR3 here is CSASTGSGNRETQYF. CDR3 in DNA: TGCAGTGCTAGCACAGGGTCGGGCAATCGGGAGACCCAGTACTTC.

This clonotype occurred many times. The chain has TRBV5-1 and TRBJ1-3; D is undetermined. The CDR3 spans 14 residues. Germline V gene data show CDR1 as SGHRS and CDR2 as YFSETQ. The V end was cut by 0 bases, the J end by 4 bases, with 8 bases between. CDR3 protein: CASSLDLTGNTIYF. The CDR3 DNA sequence: TGCGCCAGCAGCTTGGACTTGACAGGAAACACCATATATTTT.

The V call is TRBV19, the J call TRBJ2-2; TRBD1 aligns across 9 bases. This CDR3 comprises 15 residues. J was trimmed by 6 bases and V by 5 bases; bases with no gene match: 7. The germline CDR1 and CDR2 sequences are LNHDA and SQIVND (reference sequence). In DNA form, the CDR3 reads TGTGCCAGTAGTCCCCGGGACAGGGTACCCGGGGAGCTGTTTTTT. Its translation: CASSPRDRVPGELFF.

This clonotype was picked up one time. The V call is TRBV2, the J call TRBJ1-6; no firm D call. Germline V gives CDR1 SNHLY, CDR2 FYNNEI. V was clipped by 7 bases and J by 11 bases, with 0 bases between them. The CDR3 sequence is 8 residues long. The DNA of the CDR3 is TGTGCCAGCACACCCCTCCACTTT. This encodes CASTPLHF. Variable domain in full (rest from reference TRBV2 and TRBJ1-6): EPEVTQTPSHQVTQMGQEVILRCVPISNHLYFYWYRQILGQKVEFLVSFYNNEISEKSEIFDDQFSVERPDGSNFTLKIRSTKLEDSAMYFCASTPLHFGNGTRLTVT.

This chain links TRBV12-3 or TRBV12-4 with TRBJ2-7; D unresolved. The CDR3 spans 11 residues. V lost 6 bases, J lost 5 bases, and 8 bases lay in between. The CDR3 bases are TGTGCCAGCAGAAGGGCGGACGAGCAGTACTTC. Translating it yields CASRRADEQYF.

A few counts support this clonotype. V usage is TRBV20-1 and J usage is TRBJ1-1; 9 nucleotides match TRBD1. The ends lost 3 bases at V and 5 bases at J; junction bases unmatched: 7. Germline loops: CDR1 DFQATT, CDR2 SNEGSKA (reference sequence). CDR3 length: 14 amino acids. CDR3 protein: CSASRTGAQTEAFF. As DNA, the CDR3 is TGCAGTGCTAGCAGGACAGGGGCCCAAACTGAAGCTTTCTTT.

This clonotype was counted ten times or more. This chain connects TRBV19 to TRBJ2-7; TRBD1 matches at 7 bases. V dropped 3 bases and J dropped 2; count of bases not matched to a gene: 16. Germline values: CDR1 LNHDA, CDR2 SQIVND (reference sequence). This CDR3 region has 18 residues. The CDR3 region is CASSIHRDSTRGAYEQYF. As DNA, the CDR3 is TGTGCCAGTAGTATCCACCGGGACAGCACCCGAGGGGCCTACGAGCAGTACTTC.

The J gene is TRBJ2-7, the V gene TRBV7-9; no clear D. V was clipped by 5 bases and J by 9 bases, with 14 bases between them. The CDR3 extends over 12 amino acids. In germline, CDR1 is SEHNR, CDR2 FQNEAQ (reference sequence). Here the CDR3 reads CASSPNLGSQYF. The CDR3 nucleotides are TGTGCCAGCAGCCCAAACCTAGGGTCGCAGTACTTC.

This clonotype appeared once. An end of the junction differs from the germline gene, which may be a read error. The rearrangement joins TRBV11-2 to TRBJ2-6, with 7 bases identical to TRBD1. Germline values: CDR1 SGHAT, CDR2 FQNNGV. The CDR3 contains 17 residues. The CDR3 DNA reads as TGTGCCAGCACCTACATAGACAGGGTGTCTGGGGCCAACATCCTGACTTTC. Translated: CASTYIDRVSGANILTF.

The chain uses TRBV7-8 and TRBJ2-7, with no clear D. This CDR3 is 15 amino acids long. The germline CDR1 and CDR2 sequences are SGHVS and FQNEAQ. Trimming took off 2 bases at V and 5 bases at J, with 16 bases between the two ends. In DNA form, the CDR3 reads TGTGCCAGCAGCTTATTCGACCACGCGACGGACGAGCAGTACTTC. It translates to CASSLFDHATDEQYF.

This clonotype was counted at least ten times. This chain uses TRBV20-1 with TRBJ2-7; 7 bases agree with TRBD2. The CDR3 sequence is 13 residues long. V lost 6 bases and J lost 1; bases outside the gene matches: 6. Germline V gene lookup returns CDR1 DFQATT and CDR2 SNEGSKA (reference sequence). DNA for the CDR3: TGCAGTGCCCAGCGGGAACGATCCTACGAGCAGTACTTC. This encodes CSAQRERSYEQYF.

The chain's CDR3 is CASSQQASYNSPLHF. CDR3 nucleotides: TGTGCCAGCAGCCAACAGGCCTCCTATAATTCACCCCTCCACTTT. The V and J genes are TRBV7-2 and TRBJ1-6; D is possibly TRBD1 (5 bases). The germline CDR1 and CDR2 sequences are SGHTA and FQGNSA. The CDR3 length is 15 residues. Trimming took 5 bases from V and 0 from J, leaving 8 bases between them.

This chain connects TRBV7-2 to TRBJ2-7; D perhaps matches TRBD2 (6 bases). Trimming shortened V by 3 bases and J by 4 bases, and 10 bases separated the two germline ends. The CDR3 is made up of 13 amino acids. CDR1 and CDR2 from the germline V gene are SGHTA and FQGNSA. The CDR3 protein is CASSLTSRYEQYF. CDR3 in DNA: TGTGCCAGCAGCTTGACTAGTCGGTACGAGCAGTACTTC.

This clonotype was detected a few times. The chain combines TRBV5-1 with TRBJ1-2; 7 bases agree with TRBD1. The ends lost 5 bases at V and 4 bases at J; junction bases unmatched: 8. In germline, CDR1 is SGHRS, CDR2 YFSETQ. The CDR3 loop spans 14 amino acids. The CDR3 region has the DNA TGCGCCAGCAGATCTTCCGGGACAGCCTATGGCTACACCTTC. Amino acid sequence: CASRSSGTAYGYTF.

The V and J genes are TRBV4-1 and TRBJ2-2; unclear D gene. V was pared by 1 base and J by 2 bases, with 11 bases between. Germline loops: CDR1 MGHRA, CDR2 YSYEKL. This CDR3 is 16 amino acids long. The CDR3 spells CASSQAPTGNTGELFF. The CDR3 nucleotides read TGCGCCAGCAGCCAAGCTCCGACCGGTAACACCGGGGAGCTGTTTTTT.

This clonotype was detected only a few times. This chain connects TRBV4-1 to TRBJ2-5; possible D gene TRBD2, 6 bases. Trimming removed 4 bases from V and 5 bases from J, with 20 bases in between. This CDR3 region has 16 residues. CDR1 is MGHRA, CDR2 YSYEKL, per germline. The CDR3 sequence: CASSLLMTRRRETQYF. CDR3 bases: TGCGCCAGCAGCCTCCTCATGACTAGGAGGCGGGAGACCCAGTACTTC.

The table lists this clonotype with a few counts. This could be a read error, since a much larger clone is one nucleotide away. This sequence joins TRBV7-2 and TRBJ2-5, with TRBD2 as a possible D gene (6 bases). In germline, CDR1 is SGHTA, CDR2 FQGNSA. The CDR3 runs 15 residues. DNA for the CDR3: TGTGTCAGCAGCAGAGACGGGGGAGGTGGAGAGACCCAGTACTTC. It codes for CVSSRDGGGGETQYF.

At least ten counts were recorded for this clonotype. This chain connects TRBV6-5 to TRBJ1-1; D gene unclear. This CDR3 comprises 13 residues. V was pared by 2 bases and J by 4 bases, with 8 bases between. Germline V gene sequence: CDR1 MNHEY, CDR2 SVGAGI. The CDR3 region is CASSYVKGTEAFF. As DNA, the CDR3 is TGTGCCAGCAGTTACGTAAAGGGCACTGAAGCTTTCTTT.

The chain combines TRBV6-1 with TRBJ2-5; a possible D gene is TRBD2 (5 bases). The CDR3 consists of 17 residues. Germline assignment: CDR1 MNHNS and CDR2 SASEGT. Trimming removed 5 bases at V and 1 base at J, with 20 bases between. CDR3 in amino acids: CASSLSRGRGSQETQYF. The CDR3 nucleotides read TGTGCCAGCAGTTTATCTCGGGGTCGCGGCAGCCAAGAGACCCAGTACTTC.

This clonotype was observed at least ten times. The V call is TRBV10-3, the J call TRBJ2-7, with a weak D call TRBD2 (6 bases). Germline assignment: CDR1 ENHRY and CDR2 SYGVKD. V gave up 8 bases and J gave up 2 bases, with 10 bases separating them. The CDR3 runs to 12 residues. The CDR3 DNA reads TGTGCCATCGGGGGGACCGCCTACGAGCAGTACTTC. It yields the protein CAIGGTAYEQYF.

This clonotype was picked up many times. This CDR3 reads CAISAREDRQNSPLHF. CDR3 DNA: TGTGCCATCAGTGCTAGAGAGGACAGGCAGAATTCACCCCTCCACTTT. The gene calls are TRBV10-3 and TRBJ1-6; 7 bases line up with TRBD1. The CDR3 runs to 16 residues. Trimming cost V 4 bases and J 7 bases; bases outside gene matches: 10. Germline lookup yields CDR1 ENHRY and CDR2 SYGVKD.

This clonotype was counted once. The chain is built from TRBV29-1 and TRBJ2-7, with 7 bases fitting TRBD1. Germline loops: CDR1 SQVTM, CDR2 ANQGSEA. The CDR3 runs 12 residues. With 8 bases clipped from V and 4 bases from J, the junction kept 8 bases outside the gene matches. The CDR3 reads CSQGQGEYEQYF. CDR3 DNA: TGCAGCCAAGGGCAGGGGGAGTACGAGCAGTACTTC.